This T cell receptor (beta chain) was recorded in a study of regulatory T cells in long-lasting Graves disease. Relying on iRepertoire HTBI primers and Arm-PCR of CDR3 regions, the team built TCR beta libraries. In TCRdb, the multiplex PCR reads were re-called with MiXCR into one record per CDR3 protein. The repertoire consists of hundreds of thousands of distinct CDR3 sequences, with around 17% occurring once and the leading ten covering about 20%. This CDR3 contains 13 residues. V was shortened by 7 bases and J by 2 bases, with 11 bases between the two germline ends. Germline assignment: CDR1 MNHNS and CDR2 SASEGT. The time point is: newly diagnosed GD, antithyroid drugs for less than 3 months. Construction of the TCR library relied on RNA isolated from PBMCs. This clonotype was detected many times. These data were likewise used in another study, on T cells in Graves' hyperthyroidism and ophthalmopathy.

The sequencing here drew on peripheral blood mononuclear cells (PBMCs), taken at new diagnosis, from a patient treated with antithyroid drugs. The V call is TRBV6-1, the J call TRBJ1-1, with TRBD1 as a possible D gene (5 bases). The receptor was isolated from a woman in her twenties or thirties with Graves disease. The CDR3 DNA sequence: TGTGCCAGCACTCAAAGGGGAAACACTGAAGCTTTCTTT. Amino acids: CASTQRGNTEAFF.